This T cell receptor (beta chain) was identified in a study of cytomegalovirus exposure and HLA in healthy donors. On this clone itself: The antigen is undetermined.

Study-level points and caveats: A link between a missense DCLRE1C variant and TCR beta V- and J-gene trimming emerged from a later analysis. Across donors, presence/absence analyses took sequencing depth to be roughly uniform. A later analysis showed TCR association rates differing by HLA locus, peaking at DRB1 and lowest at HLA-C.

The PCR employed 60 Vbeta primers together with 13 Jbeta primers. Clones were sequenced by immunoSEQ multiplex PCR, and TCRdb holds only the in-frame ones, with some missing. The sample holds around 80,000 clones; around 84% are singletons and the top ten take 3.5% to 5.5%. The CDR3 has 15 residues. V was clipped by 4 bases and J by 3 bases; unmatched bases: 6. Germline loops: CDR1 SGHNT, CDR2 YYREEE (reference sequence). Material: PBMCs. The rearrangement joins TRBV5-4 to TRBJ2-2; TRBD1 aligns across 7 bases. This receptor was obtained from a man aged 35-49 years in good health and CMV-seronegative. CDR3 DNA: TGTGCCAGCAGCCCTCGGGACAGCTACACCGGGGAGCTGTTTTTT. It is translated as CASSPRDSYTGELFF.